A single sample is the source of the 18 T cell receptor beta chains below, sequenced in a study of CD8 T cells in ankylosing spondylitis. TCRdb redid the calling of the 5' RACE reads with MiXCR, one entry per CDR3 protein. The sample lists some 300,000 distinct CDR3 sequences; less than 25% were seen once. Source material: blood, either unsorted or a sorted T cell fraction (not recorded which). These receptor sequences come from a female donor with ankylosing spondylitis or in good health (not recorded which).

This clonotype was recorded at least ten times. CDR3 nucleotides: TGCAGTGCTCAGGACAGGAGGGGAGGCTATGGCTACACCTTC. It specifies CSAQDRRGGYGYTF. This chain uses TRBV20-1 with TRBJ1-2, with 7 bases matching TRBD1. There are 14 residues in the CDR3. The J segment lost 4 bases and the V segment lost 5 bases, leaving 10 bases of the junction unmatched. CDR1 DFQATT and CDR2 SNEGSKA come from the germline V gene (reference sequence).

The table lists this clonotype with many counts. The gene calls are TRBV12-3 or TRBV12-4 and TRBJ1-2; 9 nucleotides line up with TRBD1. V lost 7 bases to trimming and J lost 5 bases; unmatched junction nucleotides: 2. The CDR3 loop spans 12 amino acids. CDR3 protein: CASIGTGYGYTF. Here the CDR3 DNA reads TGTGCCAGCATAGGGACAGGGTATGGCTACACCTTC.

This clonotype was counted only a few times. The chain employs TRBV27 and TRBJ2-7; perhaps D is TRBD1 or TRBD2 (5 bases each). The CDR3 runs to 16 residues. The V gene lost 6 bases and the J gene lost 2 bases, with 20 bases spanning the gap. Germline values: CDR1 MNHEY, CDR2 SMNVEV (reference sequence). CDR3 protein: CASSSFSTPGPYEQYF. The DNA for the CDR3 is TGTGCCAGCAGCTCCTTTTCTACTCCGGGGCCCTACGAGCAGTACTTC.

This clonotype was counted between two and nine times. The rearrangement uses TRBV12-3 or TRBV12-4 and TRBJ1-1, with D hard to call. Trimming took off 6 bases at V and 5 bases at J, with 10 bases between the two ends. The CDR3 loop spans 12 amino acids. DNA for the CDR3: TGTGCCAGCAGCGTAGGAGGGACTGAAGCTTTCTTT. Protein: CASSVGGTEAFF.

This clonotype turned up a few times. V is TRBV12-3 or TRBV12-4 and J is TRBJ1-1, with D unclear. The CDR3 has 13 amino acids. V dropped 7 bases and J dropped 0 bases, with 9 bases sitting between them. The CDR3 is CASTPLMNTEAFF. CDR3 bases: TGTGCCAGCACCCCCTTGATGAACACTGAAGCTTTCTTT.

The V and J genes are TRBV7-2 and TRBJ2-7; no definite D call. The CDR3 sequence is 13 residues long. Trimming removed 6 bases at V and 2 bases at J, with 11 bases between. The germline gives CDR1 SGHTA, CDR2 FQGNSA. For the CDR3, the DNA is TGTGCCAGCAGTTTGGTAAACCCCTACGAGCAGTACTTC. Residues: CASSLVNPYEQYF.

This sequence joins TRBV6-1 and TRBJ2-7; D not resolved. V lost 5 bases and J lost 6, with 17 bases in between. The CDR3 covers 14 residues. The germline gives CDR1 MNHNS, CDR2 SASEGT. The CDR3 DNA sequence: TGTGCCAGCAGTCCCGGCCCCGGCTGGTTCGAGCAGTACTTC. Translating gives CASSPGPGWFEQYF.

This sequence joins TRBV7-2 and TRBJ2-5; D is perhaps TRBD1 or TRBD2 (5 bases each). V lost 0 bases to trimming and J lost 1 base, with 12 bases between them. Germline-derived CDR1 and CDR2 are SGHTA and FQGNSA. There are 16 residues in the CDR3. In nucleotides, the CDR3 is TGTGCCAGCAGCTTAGCATCGGGAAGGGGCCAAGAGACCCAGTACTTC. Translation: CASSLASGRGQETQYF.

This clonotype was seen more than once but under ten times. This chain uses TRBV20-1 with TRBJ2-1; 12 bases map to TRBD2. Germline-derived CDR1 and CDR2 are DFQATT and SNEGSKA (reference sequence). Trimming cost V 8 bases and J 7 bases; bases outside gene matches: 9. The CDR3 length is 14 residues. The CDR3: CSPKTSGRLNEQFF. Written as DNA, the CDR3 is TGCAGTCCTAAGACTAGCGGGAGATTAAATGAGCAGTTCTTC.

The genes are TRBV6-5 and TRBJ2-7; TRBD2 agrees at 11 bases. CDR3 length: 15 residues. V shed 2 bases and J 4 bases; nucleotides not matched to a gene: 4. Germline V gives CDR1 MNHEY, CDR2 SVGAGI. CDR3 in amino acids: CASSYALAGGYEQYF. The CDR3 DNA reads as TGTGCCAGCAGTTACGCATTAGCGGGAGGGTACGAGCAGTACTTC.

The V call is TRBV4-1, the J call TRBJ2-2, with D possibly TRBD1 on 7 matching bases. Germline CDR1 and CDR2: MGHRA and YSYEKL. The CDR3 has 15 residues. The germline V and J ends were trimmed by 1 base and 8 bases, with 14 bases remaining between them. The chain's CDR3 is CASSQAEGAVGELFF. The CDR3 region has the DNA TGCGCCAGCAGCCAAGCGGAGGGGGCGGTTGGGGAGCTGTTTTTT.

This clonotype was seen only a few times. This chain uses TRBV20-1 with TRBJ2-2; tentatively, D is TRBD2 (6 bases). This CDR3 has 16 residues. The germline CDR1 and CDR2 sequences are DFQATT and SNEGSKA (reference sequence). V was pared by 6 bases and J by 3 bases, with 20 bases between. In DNA form, the CDR3 reads TGCAGTGCCCCGTCCGGCGGGACTTGGGACACCGGGGAGCTGTTTTTT. This sequence encodes CSAPSGGTWDTGELFF.

This clonotype was observed a few times. The chain recombines TRBV10-2 with TRBJ2-7; D uncertain. The V gene's germline CDR1 is WSHSY and CDR2 SAAADI. The ends were cut back, 2 bases at V and 0 bases at J, with 5 bases in the middle. The CDR3 is 13 residues long. CDR3 region: CASSEGSSYEQYF. The DNA for the CDR3 is TGCGCCAGCAGTGAGGGTAGCTCCTACGAGCAGTACTTC.

This sequence joins TRBV7-2 and TRBJ2-7; tentative D call: TRBD1 (6 bases). The CDR3 has 14 amino acids. V lost 1 base, J lost 3 bases, and 10 bases lay in between. Germline V lookup: CDR1 SGHTA, CDR2 FQGNSA. This chain's CDR3 is CASSLGTAFYEQYF. The CDR3 DNA sequence: TGTGCCAGCAGCTTAGGGACAGCTTTCTACGAGCAGTACTTC.

This rearrangement joins TRBV6-4 to TRBJ2-1, with 8 bases aligning to TRBD2. CDR1 MRHNA and CDR2 SNTAGT come from the germline V gene. The V and J ends lost 6 bases and 5 bases, in that order; junction bases with no gene match: 9. This CDR3 has 15 residues. CDR3 in amino acids: CASRRTSRGNNEQFF. The DNA for the CDR3 is TGTGCCAGCAGGCGGACTAGCAGGGGCAACAATGAGCAGTTCTTC.

The CDR3 nucleotides read TGTGCCACCAGGGGACACCCGGTCACCGGGGAGCTGTTTTTT. It encodes CATRGHPVTGELFF. The V call is TRBV27, the J call TRBJ2-2, with D perhaps matching TRBD1 (6 bases). Germline lookup yields CDR1 MNHEY and CDR2 SMNVEV (reference sequence). The germline V and J ends were trimmed by 10 bases and 4 bases, with 16 bases remaining between them. The CDR3 covers 14 residues.

The J gene is TRBJ2-2, the V gene TRBV12-3 or TRBV12-4; TRBD2 matches 8 bases. The CDR3 is 15 amino acids. V lost 6 bases to trimming and J lost 6 bases; unmatched junction nucleotides: 9. The CDR3, as DNA: TGTGCCAGCAGATCAGCGGGAGTCTACGCCGGGGAGCTGTTTTTT. Protein product: CASRSAGVYAGELFF.

The chain carries TRBV18 and TRBJ2-7; TRBD1 might be the D (6 bases). The germline V gene encodes CDR1 KGHSH and CDR2 LQKENI. CDR3 length: 13 amino acids. The germline V and J ends were trimmed by 2 bases and 7 bases, with 12 bases remaining between them. The CDR3 loop reads CASSPGVDREQYF. Here the CDR3 DNA reads TGTGCCAGCTCACCAGGGGTTGACAGGGAGCAGTACTTC.